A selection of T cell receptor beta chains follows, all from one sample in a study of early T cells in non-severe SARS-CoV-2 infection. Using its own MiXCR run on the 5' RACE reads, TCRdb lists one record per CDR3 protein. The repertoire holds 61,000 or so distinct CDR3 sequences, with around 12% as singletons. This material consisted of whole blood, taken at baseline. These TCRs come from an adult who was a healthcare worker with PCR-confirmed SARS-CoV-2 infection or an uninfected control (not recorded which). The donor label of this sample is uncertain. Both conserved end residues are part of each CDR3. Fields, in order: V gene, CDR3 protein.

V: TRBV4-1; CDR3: CASSQRLAGAQETQYF
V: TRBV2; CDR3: CASSADRGRDTQYF
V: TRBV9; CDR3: CASSPRGGAPADTQYF
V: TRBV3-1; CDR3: CASSPQQGAVSQPQHF
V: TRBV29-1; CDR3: CSGGDGLSNYGYTF
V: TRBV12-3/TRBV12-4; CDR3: CASSLSGSGGSQYF
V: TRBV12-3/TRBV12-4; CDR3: CASSYRGSGPYSPDTQYF
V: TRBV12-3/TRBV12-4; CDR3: CASSDALTATLNYGYTF
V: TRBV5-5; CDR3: CASSLAVQNTGELFF
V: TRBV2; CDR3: CASSENPVREKLFF
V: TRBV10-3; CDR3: CAISERTGVLYGYTF
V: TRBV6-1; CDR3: CASSENSEGINEKLFF
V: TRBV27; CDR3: CASSLGQGGYNEQFF
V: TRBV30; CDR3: CAWSPTSDTQYF
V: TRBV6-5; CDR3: CASGLLEGNTGELFF
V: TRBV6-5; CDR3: CASQGTGANVLTF
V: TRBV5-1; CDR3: CASSPEGTGMNQPQHF
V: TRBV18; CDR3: CASSPSGSSTDTQYF
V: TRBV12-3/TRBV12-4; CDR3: CASSGRNGNTIYF
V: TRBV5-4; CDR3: CASSLALASGGPDTQYF
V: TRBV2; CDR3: CASSEWIDTQYF
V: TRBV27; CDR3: CASSLGTSGDDLEQFF
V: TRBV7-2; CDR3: CASSLAPRLETQYF
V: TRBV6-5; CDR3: CASSSGTSGETQYF
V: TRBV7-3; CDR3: CASSLGPPGANVLTF
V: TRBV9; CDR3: CASSASPMTARSYNSPLHF
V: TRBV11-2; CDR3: CASSAENQPQHF
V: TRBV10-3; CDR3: CASMYPQDNTGELFF
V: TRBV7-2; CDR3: CASSRGRETQYF
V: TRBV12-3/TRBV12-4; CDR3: CASSLVLDRSNEKLFF
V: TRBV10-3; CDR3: CAISTPSGGPQETQYF
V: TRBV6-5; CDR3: CASSWDRGTGNSPLHF
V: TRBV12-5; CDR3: CASGRGQGANTIYF
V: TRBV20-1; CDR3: CSASRGELQETQYF
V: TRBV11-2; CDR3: CASSWTPGNTEAFF
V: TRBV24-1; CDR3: CATSDLIKGQETQYF
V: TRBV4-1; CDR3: CASSLSGANVLTF
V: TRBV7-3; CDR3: CASSSRTGWPSEEQFF
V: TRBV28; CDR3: CASKGQGALSSYNEQFF
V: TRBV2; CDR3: CASSRGEQETQYF
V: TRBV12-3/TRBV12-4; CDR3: CASSPGYTQYF